This is a list of T cell receptor beta chains from one sample in a study of blood T cells in healthy people across ages. TCRdb processed the 5' RACE reads anew with MiXCR; each CDR3 protein has one entry. The profile shows almost 550,000 distinct CDR3 sequences, more than 20% of them singletons. These data were also filed under a second study, of T cells of mothers and their children.

The sample was blood. All receptors derive from a boy aged 5-17 years in good health. CDR3s include the opening cysteine and the closing phenylalanine or tryptophan. Fields, in order: D gene, J gene, clone size, V gene, CDR3 DNA, CDR3 protein. D genes are given only for firm matches. Expanded clones get a size class; other rows say once, few or many, or leave the size out.

d_gene: .; j_gene: TRBJ2-5; abundance: .; v_gene: TRBV3-1; CDR3nt: TGTGCCAGCAGACTACAGGGTCAAGAGACCCAGTACTTC; CDR3aa: CASRLQGQETQYF
d_gene: .; j_gene: TRBJ2-4; abundance: many; v_gene: TRBV9; CDR3nt: TGTGCCAGCAGTCCGACCTTTTCGATAAGACGGACTAACATTCAGTACTTC; CDR3aa: CASSPTFSIRRTNIQYF
d_gene: .; j_gene: TRBJ2-3; abundance: .; v_gene: TRBV6-5; CDR3nt: TGTGCCAGCAGTTACTCGAGAGGATGGCAGGGGAGGGCAGATACGCAGTATTTT; CDR3aa: CASSYSRGWQGRADTQYF
d_gene: .; j_gene: TRBJ2-5; abundance: few; v_gene: TRBV29-1; CDR3nt: TGCAGCGTTGAAGTGACTGACGCGCAAGAGACCCAGTACTTC; CDR3aa: CSVEVTDAQETQYF
d_gene: .; j_gene: TRBJ2-5; abundance: .; v_gene: TRBV7-9; CDR3nt: TGTGCCAGCAGCTGGGGACCTTCAGAAGAGACCCAGTACTTC; CDR3aa: CASSWGPSEETQYF
d_gene: TRBD2; j_gene: TRBJ2-1; abundance: .; v_gene: TRBV20-1; CDR3nt: TGCGGTGCCAGGAAGAGCGGGAGAAATGAGCAGTTCTTC; CDR3aa: CGARKSGRNEQFF
d_gene: .; j_gene: TRBJ2-5; abundance: many; v_gene: TRBV12-3/TRBV12-4; CDR3nt: TGTGCCAGCAGTTTAGGGTTCCAAGAGACCCAGTACTTC; CDR3aa: CASSLGFQETQYF
d_gene: TRBD2; j_gene: TRBJ2-1; abundance: many; v_gene: TRBV6-4; CDR3nt: TGTGCCAGCAGCCCGGGGGGCTCCTACAATGAGCAGTTCTTC; CDR3aa: CASSPGGSYNEQFF
d_gene: .; j_gene: TRBJ2-7; abundance: few; v_gene: TRBV20-1; CDR3nt: TGCAGTGTAGGGGGGCGCAGCTCCTACGAGCAGTACTTC; CDR3aa: CSVGGRSSYEQYF
d_gene: .; j_gene: TRBJ2-5; abundance: many; v_gene: TRBV7-8; CDR3nt: TGTGCCAGCAGCTTATATGACGGTGGGGTCGGAGAGACCCAGTACTTC; CDR3aa: CASSLYDGGVGETQYF
d_gene: TRBD1; j_gene: TRBJ1-5; abundance: .; v_gene: TRBV12-3/TRBV12-4; CDR3nt: TGTGCCAGCAGTTTAGGGTGGGACAGAGCTTATAGCAATCAGCCCCAGCATTTT; CDR3aa: CASSLGWDRAYSNQPQHF
d_gene: .; j_gene: TRBJ2-2; abundance: few; v_gene: TRBV4-3; CDR3nt: TGCGCCAGCAGCCAAGAAGGGGAGAGCGGGGAGCTGTTTTTT; CDR3aa: CASSQEGESGELFF
d_gene: .; j_gene: TRBJ2-7; abundance: .; v_gene: TRBV7-2; CDR3nt: TGTGCCAGCAGCCCCAGTATGTCCTACGAGCAGTACTTC; CDR3aa: CASSPSMSYEQYF
d_gene: TRBD1; j_gene: TRBJ1-1; abundance: once; v_gene: TRBV6-6; CDR3nt: TGTGCCAGCAGTCACAGGGGGCTAAACACTGAAGCTTTCTTT; CDR3aa: CASSHRGLNTEAFF
d_gene: TRBD1; j_gene: TRBJ2-1; abundance: few; v_gene: TRBV5-5; CDR3nt: TGTGCCAGCAGCTTTCCCCTGGACAGGGGTAATGAGCAGTTCTTC; CDR3aa: CASSFPLDRGNEQFF
d_gene: .; j_gene: TRBJ1-2; abundance: .; v_gene: TRBV6-5; CDR3nt: TGTGCCAGCAGAGGGCCCGAAAGGGGCTACACCTTC; CDR3aa: CASRGPERGYTF
d_gene: .; j_gene: TRBJ2-7; abundance: few; v_gene: TRBV11-2; CDR3nt: TGTGCCAGCAGGGCGCCGAGGGCGGGAAACGGGCAGTACTTC; CDR3aa: CASRAPRAGNGQYF
d_gene: TRBD1; j_gene: TRBJ2-4; abundance: few; v_gene: TRBV27; CDR3nt: TGTGCCAGCAGTCCAGACAGGGATGGCAAAAACATTCAGTACTTC; CDR3aa: CASSPDRDGKNIQYF
d_gene: .; j_gene: TRBJ2-2; abundance: many; v_gene: TRBV7-6; CDR3nt: TGTGCCAGCAGCTTAGAGCCACAGAACACCGGGGAGCTGTTTTTT; CDR3aa: CASSLEPQNTGELFF
d_gene: .; j_gene: TRBJ2-6; abundance: few; v_gene: TRBV28; CDR3nt: TGTGCCTGCAGTGGGTGGCCTGGGGCCAACGTCCTGACTTTC; CDR3aa: CACSGWPGANVLTF
d_gene: TRBD2; j_gene: TRBJ2-1; abundance: .; v_gene: TRBV5-8; CDR3nt: TGTGCCAGCAGCGTCCTGACTAGCGGTCCTTACAATGAGCAGTTCTTC; CDR3aa: CASSVLTSGPYNEQFF
d_gene: TRBD1; j_gene: TRBJ2-7; abundance: .; v_gene: TRBV6-5; CDR3nt: TGTGCCAGCAGGCCCGGACAGGGGGATGCTAACGAGCAGTACTTC; CDR3aa: CASRPGQGDANEQYF
d_gene: .; j_gene: TRBJ2-7; abundance: .; v_gene: TRBV21-1; CDR3nt: TGTGCCAGCAGCAAAGCGAGGACAGGGGGCGTCTACGAGCAGTACTTC; CDR3aa: CASSKARTGGVYEQYF
d_gene: .; j_gene: TRBJ1-5; abundance: .; v_gene: TRBV27; CDR3nt: TGTGCCAGCAGCCTGGGCAACGGCAATCAGCCCCAGCATTTT; CDR3aa: CASSLGNGNQPQHF
d_gene: TRBD1; j_gene: TRBJ1-5; abundance: many; v_gene: TRBV5-1; CDR3nt: TGCGCCAGCAGCCCGACAGGGGCCTATAATCAGCCCCAGCATTTT; CDR3aa: CASSPTGAYNQPQHF
d_gene: .; j_gene: TRBJ2-2; abundance: few; v_gene: TRBV6-1; CDR3nt: TGTGCCAGCATCCTACTGGGGGCCGGGGAGCTGTTTTTT; CDR3aa: CASILLGAGELFF
d_gene: TRBD1; j_gene: TRBJ2-2; abundance: .; v_gene: TRBV27; CDR3nt: TGTGCCAGCAGTAGAGGGACAGGGGCTCCCGGGGAGCTGTTTTTT; CDR3aa: CASSRGTGAPGELFF
d_gene: .; j_gene: TRBJ2-3; abundance: .; v_gene: TRBV4-3; CDR3nt: TGCGCCAGCAGCCAAGATTATGCAGGACCCACAGATACGCAGTATTTT; CDR3aa: CASSQDYAGPTDTQYF
d_gene: .; j_gene: TRBJ1-4; abundance: .; v_gene: TRBV4-1; CDR3nt: TGCGCCAGCAGCCAGCCCCTCCAGGTTGAAAAACTGTTTTTT; CDR3aa: CASSQPLQVEKLFF
d_gene: TRBD1; j_gene: TRBJ1-1; abundance: few; v_gene: TRBV6-5; CDR3nt: TGTGCCAGCAGCCAACGGGACAGTACTGAAGCTTTCTTT; CDR3aa: CASSQRDSTEAFF
d_gene: .; j_gene: TRBJ1-2; abundance: few; v_gene: TRBV7-2; CDR3nt: TGTGCCAGCAGCTTAGAACGTCTGTCCAACTATGGCTACACCTTC; CDR3aa: CASSLERLSNYGYTF
d_gene: .; j_gene: TRBJ2-5; abundance: few; v_gene: TRBV7-2; CDR3nt: TGTGCCAGCAGCCGCCACTGGGCCGCTCAAGAGACCCAGTACTTC; CDR3aa: CASSRHWAAQETQYF
d_gene: .; j_gene: TRBJ2-2; abundance: .; v_gene: TRBV5-1; CDR3nt: TGCGCCAGCAGCTTGGGGGCCGGAGGGGAGCTGTTTTTT; CDR3aa: CASSLGAGGELFF
d_gene: TRBD1; j_gene: TRBJ2-7; abundance: .; v_gene: TRBV5-5; CDR3nt: TGTGCCAGCAGCCCGCAACAGGACAGGGGTCCTCTTTACGAGCAGTACTTC; CDR3aa: CASSPQQDRGPLYEQYF
d_gene: TRBD1; j_gene: TRBJ2-1; abundance: .; v_gene: TRBV7-3; CDR3nt: TGTGCCAGCGGGGTAGATGGACAGGGCTACAATGAGCAGTTCTTC; CDR3aa: CASGVDGQGYNEQFF
d_gene: .; j_gene: TRBJ1-1; abundance: .; v_gene: TRBV19; CDR3nt: TGTGTTGTCAAACCCGGAACGAGCACTGAAGCTTTCTTT; CDR3aa: CVVKPGTSTEAFF
d_gene: TRBD1; j_gene: TRBJ1-2; abundance: many; v_gene: TRBV28; CDR3nt: TGTGCCAGCAGTTTGGGACAGACGACGAACTATGGCTACACCTTC; CDR3aa: CASSLGQTTNYGYTF
d_gene: TRBD2; j_gene: TRBJ2-3; abundance: few; v_gene: TRBV4-2; CDR3nt: TGTGCCAGCAGCCCAGGGACTAGGAGAGATACGCAGTATTTT; CDR3aa: CASSPGTRRDTQYF
d_gene: .; j_gene: TRBJ2-3; abundance: .; v_gene: TRBV11-3; CDR3nt: TGTGCCAGCAGCTTAGGGCCCACTAGTACGCAGTATTTT; CDR3aa: CASSLGPTSTQYF
d_gene: TRBD1; j_gene: TRBJ1-1; abundance: .; v_gene: TRBV29-1; CDR3nt: TGCAGCGCCGGGAAGTACCCAGGGGGCGAAGTGAACACTGAAGCTTTCTTT; CDR3aa: CSAGKYPGGEVNTEAFF
d_gene: TRBD1; j_gene: TRBJ2-7; abundance: many; v_gene: TRBV4-3; CDR3nt: TGCGCCAGCAGCGAGGGACAGACCTACGAGCAGTACTTC; CDR3aa: CASSEGQTYEQYF
d_gene: .; j_gene: TRBJ2-1; abundance: .; v_gene: TRBV20-1; CDR3nt: TGCAGTGCTCAGGTTCCTGCCCAGTACAATGAGCAGTTCTTC; CDR3aa: CSAQVPAQYNEQFF
d_gene: TRBD1; j_gene: TRBJ2-7; abundance: .; v_gene: TRBV27; CDR3nt: TGTGCCAGCAGTTATGGAACCGGGACAGGGCTCTACGAGCAGTACTTC; CDR3aa: CASSYGTGTGLYEQYF
d_gene: TRBD1; j_gene: TRBJ1-4; abundance: .; v_gene: TRBV7-9; CDR3nt: TGTGCCAGCAGCTTAGCGCCAGTGCAGGGGGCTAATGAAAAACTGTTTTTT; CDR3aa: CASSLAPVQGANEKLFF
d_gene: .; j_gene: TRBJ2-6; abundance: .; v_gene: TRBV6-2/TRBV6-3; CDR3nt: TGTGCCAGCAGTTACTCCAGGCCAGGCAACGTCCTGACTTTC; CDR3aa: CASSYSRPGNVLTF
d_gene: TRBD2; j_gene: TRBJ2-3; abundance: .; v_gene: TRBV20-1; CDR3nt: TGCAGTGCTAGCGGAGAAAGAACTAGCGGGGGTGGCACAGATACGCAGTATTTT; CDR3aa: CSASGERTSGGGTDTQYF
d_gene: TRBD2; j_gene: TRBJ2-3; abundance: few; v_gene: TRBV7-2; CDR3nt: TGTGCCAGCAGCTTAGACGGGACTAGCGGGACAGATACGCAGTATTTT; CDR3aa: CASSLDGTSGTDTQYF